This T cell receptor (beta chain) originates from a study of CD8+ T cells in alopecia areata. Whole-study findings and limits: Sequenced scalp T cells also include alphabeta T cells resident in normal skin. Clonality was higher in lesional than normal scalp, especially in alopecia totalis/universalis. TCR sharing was clearer in mice than between patients, perhaps partly owing to patient HLA diversity.

This CDR3 is 15 amino acids long. Germline CDR1 and CDR2: SGHRS and YFSETQ. Trimming took 7 bases from V and 0 from J, leaving 15 bases between them. This clone has just a few counts. Antigen specificity is unknown. Sequencing templates came from extracted RNA that was reverse transcribed into cDNA. Only in-frame clones appear in the TCRdb table, and some are missing; sequencing was by immunoSEQ multiplex PCR. Among roughly 150,000 clones listed, roughly 53% were seen once. It was from alopecia areata patients that lesional scalp punch biopsies and peripheral blood were collected. The sequence was obtained from a human donor with alopecia areata. Sequences were derived from CD4+ T cells sorted from blood, sampled at week 0. The V and J genes are TRBV5-1 and TRBJ2-3; a weak D match, TRBD2 (5 bases). This CDR3 reads CASGSVPGSTDTQYF. CDR3 in DNA: TGCGCCAGCGGATCCGTTCCGGGGAGCACAGATACGCAGTATTTT.